The 25 T cell receptor beta chains below were found in one sample sequenced in a study of Ad26.COV2.S vaccination and SARS-CoV-2 variants. Method: immunoSEQ multiplex PCR; TCRdb's copy keeps in-frame clones and lacks some. Of about 460,000 clones listed, roughly nine tenths are singletons. Described treatment: roughly 19 received Ad26.COV2.S at low or high dose, single or two shots; about 5 received placebo; per-sample allocation not given. Specimens were obtained on day 63 following the first vaccine or placebo injection. The source was peripheral blood, collected in a trial of Ad26.COV2.S vaccine versus placebo. These receptors were obtained from a person aged 18-60 years who received the Ad26.COV2.S COVID-19 vaccine or a placebo.

The chain recombines TRBV3-1 (or the pseudogene TRBV3-2) with TRBJ2-1, with 8 bases aligning to TRBD1. This CDR3 region has 16 residues. CDR1 and CDR2 from the germline V gene are LGHDT and YNNKEL (reference sequence). V shed 3 bases and J 8 bases; nucleotides not matched to a gene: 12. CDR3 DNA: TGTGCCAGCAGCCACCACCGGGACAGGCTTTCGGATGAGCAGTTCTTC. It specifies CASSHHRDRLSDEQFF.

The chain has TRBV7-9 and TRBJ2-7, with TRBD1 matching over 7 bases. The CDR3 runs 15 residues. V lost 1 base to trimming and J lost 6 bases; unmatched junction nucleotides: 9. CDR1 SEHNR and CDR2 FQNEAQ come from the germline V gene (reference sequence). The DNA for the CDR3 is TGTGCCAGCAGCTTAGTATCCGGGACAGCACCCGAGCAGTACTTC. It translates to CASSLVSGTAPEQYF.

This clone was counted a single time. The DNA for the CDR3 is TGTGCCAGCAGTGACTACCTTGGTGGGGCCGGAAACACCATATATTTT. Residues: CASSDYLGGAGNTIYF. The chain joins TRBV6-1 to TRBJ1-3; TRBD1 might be the D (5 bases). The V end was cut by 3 bases, the J end by 4 bases, with 16 bases between. CDR1 is MNHNS, CDR2 SASEGT, per germline. The CDR3 spans 16 residues.

The rearrangement uses TRBV19 and TRBJ2-3, with 8 bases matching TRBD2. The germline CDR1 and CDR2 sequences are LNHDA and SQIVND (reference sequence). The CDR3 length is 13 residues. J gave up 1 base and V 10 bases, and 4 bases lay outside the gene matches. The CDR3 reads CATIGGGTDTQYF. The DNA of the CDR3 is TGTGCCACCATCGGGGGGGGCACAGATACGCAGTATTTT.

This sequence joins TRBV7-9 and TRBJ1-4, with D maybe TRBD1 (5 bases). The CDR3 contains 15 residues. CDR1 SEHNR and CDR2 FQNEAQ come from the germline V gene (reference sequence). Trimming took off 6 bases at V and 6 bases at J, with 17 bases between the two ends. The chain's CDR3 is CASRDSGRVHEKLFF. The CDR3 coding sequence is TGTGCCAGCAGAGACAGTGGCAGGGTGCATGAAAAACTGTTTTTT.

This sequence joins TRBV27 and TRBJ1-6; the match to TRBD1 covers 10 bases. Germline V lookup: CDR1 MNHEY, CDR2 SMNVEV (reference sequence). This CDR3 is 15 amino acids long. Germline trimming cut 5 bases from V and 8 bases from J; bases unmatched to any gene: 6. CDR3 sequence reads: CASSRDRGYDSPLHF. CDR3 in DNA: TGTGCCAGCAGTCGGGACAGGGGTTACGATTCACCCCTCCACTTT.

DNA of the CDR3: TGTGCCAGCTCACCAGGGACCCTCGCCCCCTACGAGCAGTACTTC. As protein: CASSPGTLAPYEQYF. This chain uses TRBV18 with TRBJ2-7; D is possibly TRBD1 or TRBD2 (5 bases each). Trimming cost V 2 bases and J 2 bases, with 13 bases left between them. Germline loops: CDR1 KGHSH, CDR2 LQKENI. The CDR3 length is 15 residues.

The chain employs TRBV6-2 or TRBV6-3 and TRBJ1-5; the D gene is possibly TRBD1 (5 bases). Germline CDR1 and CDR2: MNHEY and SVGEGT. The CDR3 loop spans 15 amino acids. V was pared by 6 bases and J by 0 bases, with 12 bases between. CDR3 sequence reads: CASSLTGYSNQPQHF. CDR3 nucleotides: TGTGCCAGCAGCCTAACAGGTTATAGCAATCAGCCCCAGCATTTT.

The chain combines TRBV7-2 with TRBJ1-1; D is possibly TRBD1 (5 bases). V lost 6 bases, J lost 4 bases, and 12 bases lay in between. The CDR3 totals 13 residues. Germline V CDR1 and CDR2: SGHTA, FQGNSA. The CDR3 here is CASSGAPSTEAFF. The CDR3 DNA is TGTGCCAGCAGTGGGGCACCGAGCACTGAAGCTTTCTTT.

This rearrangement joins TRBV5-1 to TRBJ2-2; 7 bases agree with TRBD1. Germline-derived CDR1 and CDR2 are SGHRS and YFSETQ. J was trimmed by 5 bases and V by 0 bases; bases with no gene match: 4. The CDR3 totals 15 residues. The CDR3 bases are TGCGCCAGCAGCTTGGCCAGACAGGGTACCGGGGAGCTGTTTTTT. Translating it yields CASSLARQGTGELFF.

The rearrangement links TRBV13 to TRBJ2-1; 10 bases fit TRBD2. Germline lookup yields CDR1 PRHDT and CDR2 FYEKMQ (reference sequence). J gave up 4 bases and V 5 bases, and 5 bases lay outside the gene matches. This CDR3 region has 15 residues. The CDR3 spells CASSPLAGAYNEQFF. The CDR3 DNA follows: TGTGCCAGCAGCCCGCTAGCGGGAGCTTACAATGAGCAGTTCTTC.

V usage is TRBV7-9 and J usage is TRBJ2-3; TRBD1 matches at 9 bases. CDR3 length: 13 residues. V lost 5 bases, J lost 4 bases, and 1 base stayed unmatched. CDR1 is SEHNR and CDR2 is FQNEAQ in the germline V gene (reference sequence). CDR3 coding DNA: TGTGCCAGCAGCCGGACAGGGGCAGATACGCAGTATTTT. Translation gives CASSRTGADTQYF.

The chain links TRBV28 to TRBJ2-7; 8 nucleotides agree with TRBD2. V gave up 5 bases and J gave up 4 bases; unmatched junction bases: 10. Germline V gene sequence: CDR1 MDHEN, CDR2 SYDVKM. The CDR3 covers 15 residues. The DNA for the CDR3 is TGTGCCAGCAGTCAATCAGCGGGAGTAAGATACGAGCAGTACTTC. Translation gives CASSQSAGVRYEQYF.

Details on this clone: The same CDR3 also results from other DNA sequences found in this sample. The V call is TRBV5-1, the J call TRBJ2-5; no firm D call. The CDR3 covers 12 residues. Germline CDR1 is SGHRS and CDR2 is YFSETQ. V lost 0 bases to trimming and J lost 5 bases, with 5 bases between them. CDR3 bases: TGCGCCAGCAGCTTGGCCGGGGAGACCCAGTACTTC. The encoded protein is CASSLAGETQYF.

In this sample, this clone turned up a few times. The V and J genes are TRBV9 and TRBJ1-5; D gene uncertain. This CDR3 region has 14 residues. Germline assignment: CDR1 SGDLS and CDR2 YYNGEE. Trimming took 3 bases from V and 9 from J, leaving 16 bases between them. CDR3 protein: CASSANTLRGPQHF. The DNA for the CDR3 is TGTGCCAGCAGCGCGAATACGTTGAGAGGGCCCCAGCATTTT.

The chain joins TRBV6-5 to TRBJ2-7; 7 bases fit TRBD2. Germline CDR1 reads MNHEY; CDR2 reads SVGAGI. After removal of 5 bases from V and 8 bases from J, the junction contained 12 bases not matched to a gene. The CDR3 covers 14 residues. In DNA form, the CDR3 reads TGTGCCAGCAGTCCCACGGGCGGGAGTGGGAAGCAGTACTTC. This sequence encodes CASSPTGGSGKQYF.

The table lists this clone with a count of one. The chain uses TRBV4-2 and TRBJ2-1; 7 bases match TRBD2. V was clipped by 10 bases and J by 5 bases; unmatched bases: 11. CDR3 length: 14 residues. Per germline, CDR1 LGHNA and CDR2 YNFKEQ. The CDR3 loop reads CATSSLGGHNEQFF. For the CDR3, the DNA is TGTGCCACCTCCTCGCTGGGAGGGCACAATGAGCAGTTCTTC.

This chain connects TRBV5-5 to TRBJ2-1; 9 nucleotides align to TRBD1. The V segment lost 1 base and the J segment 0 bases; nucleotides outside the gene matches: 5. This CDR3 region has 17 residues. Germline-derived CDR1 and CDR2 are SGHKS and YYEKEE (reference sequence). Here the CDR3 reads CASSLRTGANSYNEQFF. The CDR3 DNA reads as TGTGCCAGCAGCTTGAGGACAGGGGCGAACTCCTACAATGAGCAGTTCTTC.

In this sample, this clone turned up once. This chain uses TRBV10-1 with TRBJ2-2; 10 bases are a match to TRBD1. The CDR3 has 16 amino acids. V trimming: 4 bases; J trimming: 5 bases; junction bases outside the gene matches: 7. Germline V CDR1 and CDR2: WNHNN, SYGVQD (reference sequence). The CDR3 region has the DNA TGCGCCAGCAGTGGCCCGAGGACAGGGGGTACCGGGGAGCTGTTTTTT. Encoded protein: CASSGPRTGGTGELFF.

This rearrangement joins TRBV27 to TRBJ2-3, with 7 bases matching TRBD1. The V segment lost 5 bases and the J segment 2 bases; nucleotides outside the gene matches: 10. The CDR3 contains 16 residues. Germline CDR1 and CDR2: MNHEY and SMNVEV (reference sequence). DNA of the CDR3: TGTGCCAGCAGTCCAAACGGACAGGCTTACACAGATACGCAGTATTTT. Amino acid sequence: CASSPNGQAYTDTQYF.

This chain uses TRBV5-8 with TRBJ2-2; no reliable D call. Per germline, CDR1 SGHTS and CDR2 YDEGEE. This CDR3 comprises 13 residues. Trimming removed 3 bases from V and 4 bases from J, with 7 bases in between. The CDR3 DNA is TGTGCCAGCAGCTCCAGCTTCACCGGGGAGCTGTTTTTT. Its protein product is CASSSSFTGELFF.

The chain is built from TRBV18 and TRBJ1-5; a possible D gene is TRBD1 (5 bases). The V end was cut by 4 bases, the J end by 3 bases, with 10 bases between. There are 14 residues in the CDR3. CDR1 and CDR2 from the germline V gene are KGHSH and LQKENI. In DNA form, the CDR3 reads TGTGCCAGCTCACGGGACGGCTTCAATCAGCCCCAGCATTTT. It specifies CASSRDGFNQPQHF.

Only one count was recorded for this clone. The J gene is TRBJ2-7, the V gene TRBV5-4; no clear D. The CDR3 extends over 14 amino acids. Trimming removed 3 bases from V and 2 bases from J, with 12 bases in between. Germline CDR1 reads SGHNT; CDR2 reads YYREEE (reference sequence). CDR3 DNA sequence: TGTGCCAGCAGCTATTTGGGGAACCCCTACGAGCAGTACTTC. It is translated as CASSYLGNPYEQYF.

The rearrangement uses TRBV19 and TRBJ1-3; D unresolved. CDR3 size: 16 residues. CDR1 is LNHDA, CDR2 SQIVND, per germline (reference sequence). V was clipped by 4 bases and J by 0 bases, with 13 bases between them. The CDR3: CASSNKGFASGNTIYF. CDR3 coding DNA: TGTGCCAGTAGTAACAAAGGCTTCGCCTCTGGAAACACCATATATTTT.

The rearrangement joins TRBV28 to TRBJ2-1; no reliable D call. CDR1 is MDHEN, CDR2 SYDVKM, per germline. V shed 1 base and J shed 9 bases, with 13 bases lying between them. The CDR3 length is 14 residues. As DNA, the CDR3 is TGTGCCAGCAGTTTATTTTCCGGCCCTGGTGAGCAGTTCTTC. Its translation is CASSLFSGPGEQFF.